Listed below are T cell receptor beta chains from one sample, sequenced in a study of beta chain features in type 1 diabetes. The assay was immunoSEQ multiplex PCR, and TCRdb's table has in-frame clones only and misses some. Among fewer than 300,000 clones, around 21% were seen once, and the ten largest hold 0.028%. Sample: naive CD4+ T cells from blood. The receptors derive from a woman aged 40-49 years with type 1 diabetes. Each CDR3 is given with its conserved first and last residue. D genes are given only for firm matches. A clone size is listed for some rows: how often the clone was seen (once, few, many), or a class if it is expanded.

CDR3aa: CASSQVGPRGNYGYTF; CDR3nt: TGCGCCAGCAGCCAAGTGGGCCCTCGGGGGAACTATGGCTACACCTTC; d_gene: NA; v_gene: TRBV4-3; j_gene: TRBJ1-2; abundance: NA
CDR3aa: CAETQALGSYNEQFF; CDR3nt: TGTGCCGAAACCCAGGCGCTGGGCTCCTACAATGAGCAGTTCTTC; d_gene: NA; v_gene: TRBV5-4; j_gene: TRBJ2-1; abundance: NA
CDR3aa: CASSQASGRASRGNTQYF; CDR3nt: TGTGCCAGCAGCCAGGCTAGCGGGAGGGCCTCTAGGGGGAATACGCAGTATTTT; d_gene: TRBD2; v_gene: TRBV5-4; j_gene: TRBJ2-3; abundance: NA
CDR3aa: CASSLYGTTNTEAFF; CDR3nt: TGTGCCAGCAGCTTATACGGGACAACGAACACTGAAGCTTTCTTT; d_gene: NA; v_gene: TRBV7-9; j_gene: TRBJ1-1; abundance: NA
CDR3aa: CASSATGTADRAQFF; CDR3nt: TGCGCCAGCAGCGCCACCGGGACGGCAGACAGGGCGCAGTTCTTC; d_gene: TRBD1; v_gene: TRBV4-3; j_gene: TRBJ2-1; abundance: NA
CDR3aa: CASSHTGDPPEAFF; CDR3nt: TGTGCCAGCAGCCACACAGGGGATCCCCCTGAAGCTTTCTTT; d_gene: TRBD1; v_gene: TRBV7-3; j_gene: TRBJ1-1; abundance: few
CDR3aa: CASSLPTGGRAKNIQYF; CDR3nt: TGTGCCAGCAGCTTACCCACAGGGGGCCGAGCCAAAAACATTCAGTACTTC; d_gene: TRBD1; v_gene: TRBV7-9; j_gene: TRBJ2-4; abundance: few
CDR3aa: CSVYPGTADGYTF; CDR3nt: TGCAGCGTATACCCCGGGACAGCTGATGGCTACACCTTC; d_gene: TRBD1; v_gene: TRBV29-1; j_gene: TRBJ1-2; abundance: NA
CDR3aa: CASSQDRSDRSGNTIYF; CDR3nt: TGTGCCAGCTCTCAGGACAGGAGCGACCGCTCTGGAAACACCATATATTTT; d_gene: TRBD1; v_gene: TRBV18; j_gene: TRBJ1-3; abundance: NA
CDR3aa: CASSASGRIEQYF; CDR3nt: TGTGCCAGCAGCGCTAGCGGGAGGATCGAGCAGTACTTC; d_gene: TRBD2; v_gene: TRBV11-3; j_gene: TRBJ2-7; abundance: NA
CDR3aa: CASIRPVGTGEQYF; CDR3nt: TGTGCCAGCATCCGGCCCGTGGGGACTGGCGAGCAGTACTTC; d_gene: NA; v_gene: TRBV28; j_gene: TRBJ2-7; abundance: few
CDR3aa: CAWSERWTLGVTQYF; CDR3nt: TGTGCCTGGAGTGAGAGGTGGACGTTAGGGGTGACCCAGTACTTC; d_gene: NA; v_gene: TRBV30; j_gene: TRBJ2-5; abundance: NA
CDR3aa: CASSLEGQGFGELFF; CDR3nt: TGCGCCAGCAGCTTGGAAGGACAGGGGTTCGGGGAGCTGTTTTTT; d_gene: TRBD1; v_gene: TRBV5-1; j_gene: TRBJ2-2; abundance: NA
CDR3aa: CATSGYRAYNSPLHF; CDR3nt: TGTGCCACCAGCGGATACAGGGCATATAATTCACCCCTCCACTTT; d_gene: NA; v_gene: TRBV15; j_gene: TRBJ1-6; abundance: NA
CDR3aa: CASSSQNGQGANEKLFF; CDR3nt: TGCGCCAGCAGCTCACAAAATGGACAGGGCGCAAATGAAAAACTGTTTTTT; d_gene: TRBD1; v_gene: TRBV5-1; j_gene: TRBJ1-4; abundance: NA
CDR3aa: CASNQRGASTDTQYF; CDR3nt: TGTGCCAGTAATCAGCGGGGCGCAAGCACAGATACGCAGTATTTT; d_gene: TRBD2; v_gene: TRBV19; j_gene: TRBJ2-3; abundance: NA
CDR3aa: CASSQQGISYEQYF; CDR3nt: TGTGCCAGCAGCCAGCAGGGAATTTCCTACGAGCAGTACTTC; d_gene: NA; v_gene: TRBV14; j_gene: TRBJ2-7; abundance: NA
CDR3aa: CSVPDRGQDEKLFF; CDR3nt: TGCAGCGTGCCAGACAGGGGGCAGGATGAAAAACTGTTTTTT; d_gene: TRBD1; v_gene: TRBV29-1; j_gene: TRBJ1-4; abundance: NA
CDR3aa: CAWSLQGDLPKNIQYF; CDR3nt: TGTGCCTGGAGTCTACAGGGGGATCTTCCCAAAAACATTCAGTACTTC; d_gene: TRBD1; v_gene: TRBV30; j_gene: TRBJ2-4; abundance: NA
CDR3aa: CASSLWRRSETQYF; CDR3nt: TGTGCCAGCAGCTTGTGGCGCAGGTCAGAGACCCAGTACTTC; d_gene: NA; v_gene: TRBV5-4; j_gene: TRBJ2-5; abundance: NA
CDR3aa: CASSEARAGDVTEAFF; CDR3nt: TGTGCCAGCAGTGAAGCCCGGGCAGGGGATGTAACTGAAGCTTTCTTT; d_gene: NA; v_gene: TRBV25-1; j_gene: TRBJ1-1; abundance: few
CDR3aa: CASSLSSGHLTGELFF; CDR3nt: TGCGCCAGCAGCTTGTCGTCTGGACACCTCACCGGGGAGCTGTTTTTT; d_gene: NA; v_gene: TRBV5-1; j_gene: TRBJ2-2; abundance: NA
CDR3aa: CASSFDRQAFF; CDR3nt: TGTGCCAGCAGTTTCGACAGACAAGCTTTCTTT; d_gene: NA; v_gene: TRBV2; j_gene: TRBJ1-1; abundance: few
CDR3aa: CASSPGQDNEQFF; CDR3nt: TGTGCCAGCTCACCTGGGCAGGACAATGAGCAGTTCTTC; d_gene: NA; v_gene: TRBV18; j_gene: TRBJ2-1; abundance: NA
CDR3aa: CSVAQDRGGKQPQHF; CDR3nt: TGCAGCGTTGCCCAGGACAGGGGCGGAAAGCAGCCCCAGCATTTT; d_gene: TRBD1; v_gene: TRBV29-1; j_gene: TRBJ1-5; abundance: NA
CDR3aa: CASSPTTGIQETQYF; CDR3nt: TGTGCCAGCAGCCCTACAACCGGGATCCAAGAGACCCAGTACTTC; d_gene: NA; v_gene: TRBV5-4; j_gene: TRBJ2-5; abundance: NA
CDR3aa: CASSTTGGGDTQYF; CDR3nt: TGTGCCAGCTCAACAACAGGGGGCGGAGATACGCAGTATTTT; d_gene: TRBD1; v_gene: TRBV18; j_gene: TRBJ2-3; abundance: NA
CDR3aa: CASSWTGGDYGYTF; CDR3nt: TGTGCCAGCAGCTGGACAGGGGGCGACTATGGCTACACCTTC; d_gene: TRBD1; v_gene: TRBV5-4; j_gene: TRBJ1-2; abundance: few
CDR3aa: CAWSPSGRQETQYF; CDR3nt: TGTGCCTGGAGTCCTTCGGGGAGGCAAGAGACCCAGTACTTC; d_gene: NA; v_gene: TRBV30; j_gene: TRBJ2-5; abundance: few
CDR3aa: CASYPRAGLAVMNEQFF; CDR3nt: TGTGCCAGCTACCCCCGGGCAGGACTAGCAGTCATGAATGAGCAGTTCTTC; d_gene: TRBD2; v_gene: TRBV27; j_gene: TRBJ2-1; abundance: NA
CDR3aa: CASSQAGSSAFF; CDR3nt: TGCGCCAGCAGCCAAGCCGGTTCGTCAGCTTTCTTT; d_gene: NA; v_gene: TRBV4-1; j_gene: TRBJ1-1; abundance: NA
CDR3aa: CASRDRGTDTQYF; CDR3nt: TGTGCCAGCCGGGACAGGGGCACAGATACGCAGTATTTT; d_gene: TRBD1; v_gene: TRBV28; j_gene: TRBJ2-3; abundance: few
CDR3aa: CASSGLGRNYEQYF; CDR3nt: TGCGCCAGCAGCGGCCTTGGCAGGAACTACGAGCAGTACTTC; d_gene: NA; v_gene: TRBV5-1; j_gene: TRBJ2-7; abundance: few
CDR3aa: CASSVRQGRHTEAFF; CDR3nt: TGTGCCAGCAGCGTCAGACAGGGGCGCCACACTGAAGCTTTCTTT; d_gene: TRBD1; v_gene: TRBV7-2; j_gene: TRBJ1-1; abundance: NA
CDR3aa: CASSLGQGGNEQFF; CDR3nt: TGTGCCAGTAGTCTCGGACAGGGAGGTAATGAGCAGTTCTTC; d_gene: TRBD1; v_gene: TRBV19; j_gene: TRBJ2-1; abundance: few
CDR3aa: CASSIGQGNSPLHF; CDR3nt: TGTGCCAGCAGCATCGGACAGGGTAATTCACCCCTCCACTTT; d_gene: TRBD1; v_gene: TRBV13; j_gene: TRBJ1-6; abundance: few
CDR3aa: CASSEGHTNYGYTF; CDR3nt: TGCGCCAGCAGCGAGGGACATACTAACTATGGCTACACCTTC; d_gene: NA; v_gene: TRBV5-1; j_gene: TRBJ1-2; abundance: NA
CDR3aa: CASSRQGGGNQPQHF; CDR3nt: TGTGCCAGCAGTCGACAGGGGGGTGGCAATCAGCCCCAGCATTTT; d_gene: TRBD1; v_gene: TRBV28; j_gene: TRBJ1-5; abundance: NA
CDR3aa: CASSYFSDRESEQYF; CDR3nt: TGTGCCAGCAGTTACTTCTCGGACAGGGAGAGCGAGCAGTACTTC; d_gene: TRBD1; v_gene: TRBV6-5; j_gene: TRBJ2-7; abundance: few
CDR3aa: CASSKQNNEQFF; CDR3nt: TGCGCCAGCAGTAAACAAAACAATGAGCAGTTCTTC; d_gene: NA; v_gene: TRBV5-1; j_gene: TRBJ2-1; abundance: NA
CDR3aa: CASSPRGLAGGNEQFF; CDR3nt: TGTGCCAGCAGCCCTAGGGGACTAGCGGGAGGGAATGAGCAGTTCTTC; d_gene: TRBD2; v_gene: TRBV7-2; j_gene: TRBJ2-1; abundance: NA
CDR3aa: CSASTGSEQYF; CDR3nt: TGCAGTGCTTCCACAGGGTCCGAGCAGTACTTC; d_gene: NA; v_gene: TRBV20-1; j_gene: TRBJ2-7; abundance: few
CDR3aa: CSVERSPGAETQYF; CDR3nt: TGCAGCGTTGAAAGGAGTCCCGGTGCGGAGACCCAGTACTTC; d_gene: NA; v_gene: TRBV29-1; j_gene: TRBJ2-5; abundance: few
CDR3aa: CASSTGGMGTQYF; CDR3nt: TGTGCCAGCAGTACCGGGGGTATGGGGACCCAGTACTTC; d_gene: NA; v_gene: TRBV6-5; j_gene: TRBJ2-5; abundance: NA
CDR3aa: CASTRTPNQPQHF; CDR3nt: TGTGCCAGCACCCGGACACCCAATCAGCCCCAGCATTTT; d_gene: NA; v_gene: TRBV6-1; j_gene: TRBJ1-5; abundance: few
CDR3aa: CASRSSGSEQYF; CDR3nt: TGCGCCAGCAGATCGAGCGGGAGCGAGCAGTACTTC; d_gene: TRBD2; v_gene: TRBV5-1; j_gene: TRBJ2-7; abundance: few
CDR3aa: CASSRGPSTGSSYNEQFF; CDR3nt: TGCGCCAGCAGCCGGGGTCCCTCGACAGGGAGCTCCTACAATGAGCAGTTCTTC; d_gene: TRBD1; v_gene: TRBV4-3; j_gene: TRBJ2-1; abundance: few
CDR3aa: CATLNGETQYF; CDR3nt: TGTGCCACCCTTAACGGGGAGACCCAGTACTTC; d_gene: NA; v_gene: TRBV10-3; j_gene: TRBJ2-5; abundance: few
CDR3aa: CASSGYSGPEGDGYTF; CDR3nt: TGTGCCAGCAGTGGTTATTCCGGGCCGGAAGGGGATGGCTACACCTTC; d_gene: NA; v_gene: TRBV25-1; j_gene: TRBJ1-2; abundance: few
CDR3aa: CALTPRGPVGTEAFF; CDR3nt: TGTGCCCTCACCCCCAGGGGGCCCGTGGGCACTGAAGCTTTCTTT; d_gene: TRBD1; v_gene: TRBV30; j_gene: TRBJ1-1; abundance: few
CDR3aa: CASSQSGSGGADTQYF; CDR3nt: TGTGCCAGCAGCCAAAGCGGTAGCGGGGGGGCAGATACGCAGTATTTT; d_gene: TRBD2; v_gene: TRBV4-2; j_gene: TRBJ2-3; abundance: few
CDR3aa: CSVSFGGATRQPQHF; CDR3nt: TGCAGCGTTAGCTTTGGGGGGGCCACCCGTCAGCCCCAGCATTTT; d_gene: NA; v_gene: TRBV29-1; j_gene: TRBJ1-5; abundance: few
CDR3aa: CASSLVLALAYEQYF; CDR3nt: TGTGCCAGCAGCTTAGTGCTAGCCCTGGCCTACGAGCAGTACTTC; d_gene: NA; v_gene: TRBV7-2; j_gene: TRBJ2-7; abundance: few
CDR3aa: CASSIRARQGIGELFF; CDR3nt: TGTGCCAGTAGTATCAGGGCCCGACAGGGGATCGGGGAGCTGTTTTTT; d_gene: TRBD1; v_gene: TRBV19; j_gene: TRBJ2-2; abundance: NA
CDR3aa: CAWSGTGTDTQYF; CDR3nt: TGTGCCTGGAGCGGTACGGGCACAGATACGCAGTATTTT; d_gene: NA; v_gene: TRBV30; j_gene: TRBJ2-3; abundance: NA
CDR3aa: CASSLEHRNTEAFF; CDR3nt: TGCGCCAGCAGCTTGGAGCACCGGAACACTGAAGCTTTCTTT; d_gene: NA; v_gene: TRBV5-1; j_gene: TRBJ1-1; abundance: NA
CDR3aa: CAWAGSTDTQYF; CDR3nt: TGTGCCTGGGCGGGTAGCACAGATACGCAGTATTTT; d_gene: NA; v_gene: TRBV30; j_gene: TRBJ2-3; abundance: NA
CDR3aa: CASSWKLAEYNEQFF; CDR3nt: TGTGCCAGCAGCTGGAAACTAGCGGAGTACAATGAGCAGTTCTTC; d_gene: TRBD2; v_gene: TRBV5-4; j_gene: TRBJ2-1; abundance: NA
CDR3aa: CASSQQREYNEQFF; CDR3nt: TGCGCCAGCAGCCAACAAAGAGAGTACAATGAGCAGTTCTTC; d_gene: NA; v_gene: TRBV4-3; j_gene: TRBJ2-1; abundance: NA